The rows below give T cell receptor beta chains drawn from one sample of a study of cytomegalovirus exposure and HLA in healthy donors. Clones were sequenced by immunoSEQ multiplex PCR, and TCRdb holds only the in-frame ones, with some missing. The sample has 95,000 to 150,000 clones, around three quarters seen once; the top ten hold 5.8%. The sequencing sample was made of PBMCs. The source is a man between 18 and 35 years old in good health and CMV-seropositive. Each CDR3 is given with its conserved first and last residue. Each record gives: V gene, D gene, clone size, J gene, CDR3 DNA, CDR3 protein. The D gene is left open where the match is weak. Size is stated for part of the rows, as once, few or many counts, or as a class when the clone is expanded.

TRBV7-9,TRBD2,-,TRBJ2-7,TGTGCCAGCAGCCCCATAGCGGGAGATAGCGAGCAGTACTTC,CASSPIAGDSEQYF
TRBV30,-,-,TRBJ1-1,TGTGCCTGGATCATCGACAGAATGAACACTGAAGCTTTCTTT,CAWIIDRMNTEAFF
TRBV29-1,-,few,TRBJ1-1,TGCAGCGTTGAGGCCGCCCCGGGTATGGCCACTGAAGCTTTCTTT,CSVEAAPGMATEAFF
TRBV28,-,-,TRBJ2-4,TGTGCCAGCAGTACAGGGTTCGGGGCCAAAAACAGTCAGTACTTC,CASSTGFGAKNSQYF
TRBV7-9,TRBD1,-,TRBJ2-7,TGTGCCAGCAGCACCCAGGGGGCCTCAGCCTACGAGCAGTACTTC,CASSTQGASAYEQYF
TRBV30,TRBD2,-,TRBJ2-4,TGTGCCTGGAGTTTTGCGGGAGGCCGAAAAAACAGTCAGTACTTC,CAWSFAGGRKNSQYF
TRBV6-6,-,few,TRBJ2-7,TGTGCCAGCAGTTACGTGCAGTACGAGCAGTACTTC,CASSYVQYEQYF
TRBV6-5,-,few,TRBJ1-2,TGTGCCAGCAGGTTATCCGGCTATGGCTACACCTTC,CASRLSGYGYTF
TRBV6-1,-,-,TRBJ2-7,TGTGCCAGCAGTGGGACAGAGGGTCTCTACGAGCAGTACTTC,CASSGTEGLYEQYF
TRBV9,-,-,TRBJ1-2,TGTGCCAGCAGCGTAGGGTCGGTGGGAGGGACCGGCTACACCTTC,CASSVGSVGGTGYTF